What follows is one TCR beta chain and its context. The antigen remains undetermined. The V end lost 6 bases, the J end lost 2 bases, and 17 bases lay between the germline ends. CDR3 length: 15 amino acids. CDR1 MDHEN and CDR2 SYDVKM come from the germline V gene. The data originate from a study of T cell responses to AZD1222 COVID-19 vaccine. Here immunoSEQ multiplex PCR was the method, and the copy in TCRdb shows in-frame clones only, minus some. This table holds approximately 120,000 clones, 90% found once. General study points: Researchers report vaccine-associated CD4 TCRs spanning spike, with dominance at 160-218 and 743-854. Spike-specific TCR breadth and depth grew following two AZD1222 doses. Variant regions that are unmutated are reportedly the target of nearly half of spike-specific TCRs. Donors in the cohort were predominantly white British and more often female, and clonal diversity was possibly underestimated.

Sequencing used peripheral blood, obtained on day 0 of MenACWY control vaccination. This sequence was found in an adult in good health. The rearrangement joins TRBV28 to TRBJ2-7; TRBD2 is a possible D gene (6 bases). CDR3 nucleotides: TGTGCCAGCAGCCGTCCGGGGACTGGAACCTACGAGCAGTACTTC. Translating gives CASSRPGTGTYEQYF.